This T cell receptor gamma chain was obtained from a study of Vδ1+ human thymocytes. Findings and limits, study-wide: Thymic TRG and TRD repertoires appeared highly polyclonal. Unlike peripheral blood Vdelta1+ controls, thymic delta-chain sequences included roughly 18% Vdelta2 and few Vdelta3. TRG sequences recurred across donors, whereas TRD sequences stayed essentially private.

Germline V gene sequence: CDR1 VINAFY, CDR2 YDVSNSKD. The CDR3 consists of 13 residues. Unmatched junction bases numbered 5, after V lost 0 bases and J lost 6 bases. Extracted RNA was reverse transcribed into cDNA. The CDR3 regions were amplified by multiplex PCR from V-gene primers to a constant-region primer. TCRdb reanalysed the multiplex PCR reads via CATT. The repertoire includes roughly 30,000 gamma-chain clones, 15% to 25% of them detected once, and 1.8% sits in the top ten. This clone was recorded a few times. The antigen remains undetermined. The sorted cells were CD3+ Vdelta1+ Vdelta2- thymocytes from alphabeta-depleted thymus.

The sequenced sample consisted of Vdelta1+ gamma-delta thymocytes from the thymus. Specified subset: FACS-sorted CD3+ TCRalphabeta- TCRVdelta1+ TCRVdelta2- thymocytes. This chain uses TRGV5 with TRGJ1 or TRGJ2. This TCR was recovered from a boy younger than two who had congenital heart surgery. The DNA for the CDR3 is TGTGCCACCTGGGACAGGGAAGGTTATAAGAAACTCTTT. Its translation: CATWDREGYKKLF.